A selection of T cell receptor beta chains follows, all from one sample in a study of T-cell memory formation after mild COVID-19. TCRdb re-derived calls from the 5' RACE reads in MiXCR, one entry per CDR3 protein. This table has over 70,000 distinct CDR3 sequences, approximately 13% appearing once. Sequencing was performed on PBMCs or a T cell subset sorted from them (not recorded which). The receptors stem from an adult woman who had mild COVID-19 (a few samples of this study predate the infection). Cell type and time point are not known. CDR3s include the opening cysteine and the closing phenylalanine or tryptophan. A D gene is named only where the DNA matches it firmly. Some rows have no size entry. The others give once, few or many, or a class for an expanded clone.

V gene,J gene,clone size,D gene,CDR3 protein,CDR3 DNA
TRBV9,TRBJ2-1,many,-,CASSVSGASYNEQFF,TGTGCCAGCAGCGTTAGCGGAGCCTCCTACAATGAGCAGTTCTTC
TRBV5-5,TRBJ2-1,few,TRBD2,CASSLEPSGVWDEQFF,TGTGCCAGCAGCTTGGAACCTAGCGGGGTCTGGGATGAGCAGTTCTTC
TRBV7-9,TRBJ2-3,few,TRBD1,CASSLGDSNVDTQYF,TGTGCCAGCAGCTTAGGGGACAGTAATGTAGATACGCAGTATTTT
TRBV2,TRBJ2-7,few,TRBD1,CASSEGQGVYEQYF,TGTGCCAGCAGCGAGGGCCAGGGGGTCTACGAGCAGTACTTC
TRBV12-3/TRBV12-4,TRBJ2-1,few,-,CASSLGWRNEQFF,TGTGCCAGCAGTTTAGGGTGGCGCAATGAGCAGTTCTTC
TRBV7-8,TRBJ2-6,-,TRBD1,CASSTTGGLSGANVLTF,TGTGCCAGCAGCACGACAGGGGGACTCTCTGGGGCCAACGTCCTGACTTTC
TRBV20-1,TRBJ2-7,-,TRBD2,CSARDALAGTYEQYF,TGCAGTGCTAGAGACGCACTAGCGGGGACCTACGAGCAGTACTTC
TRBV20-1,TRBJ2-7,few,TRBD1,CSAQTGVQQYF,TGCAGTGCGCAAACAGGGGTTCAGCAGTACTTC
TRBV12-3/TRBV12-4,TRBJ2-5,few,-,CASSPPPDGLETQYF,TGTGCCAGCAGTCCCCCCCCCGACGGGTTAGAGACCCAGTACTTC
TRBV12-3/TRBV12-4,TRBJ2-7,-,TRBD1,CASSFSPGQGSYEQYF,TGTGCCAGCAGTTTTTCCCCGGGACAGGGCTCCTACGAGCAGTACTTC
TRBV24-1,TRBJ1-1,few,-,CATSDLGGNEAFF,TGTGCCACCAGTGATTTAGGCGGTAATGAAGCTTTCTTT
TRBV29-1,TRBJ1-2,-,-,CSAPLMGDNGYTF,TGCAGCGCCCCGCTGATGGGGGACAATGGCTACACCTTC
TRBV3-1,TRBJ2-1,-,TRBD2,CASSQDPLAGGPHEQFF,TGTGCCAGCAGCCAAGACCCCCTAGCGGGAGGGCCGCATGAGCAGTTCTTC
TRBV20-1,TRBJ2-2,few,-,CSAESPDRAAAGELFF,TGCAGTGCGGAATCCCCGGACAGAGCGGCGGCCGGGGAGCTGTTTTTT
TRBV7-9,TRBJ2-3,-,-,CASGPLIGASFTDTQYF,TGTGCCAGCGGGCCCCTGATAGGTGCCTCCTTCACAGATACGCAGTATTTT
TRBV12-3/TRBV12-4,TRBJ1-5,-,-,CASSLSTDSNQPQHF,TGTGCCAGCAGTTTGTCCACAGATAGCAATCAGCCCCAGCATTTT
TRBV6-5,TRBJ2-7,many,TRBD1,CASSPGQNHYEQYF,TGTGCCAGCAGTCCGGGACAGAATCACTACGAGCAGTACTTC
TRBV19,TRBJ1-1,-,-,CASSHGVREAFF,TGTGCCAGTAGTCACGGGGTCAGAGAAGCTTTCTTT
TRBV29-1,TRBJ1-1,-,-,CSGTAETEAFF,TGCAGCGGCACCGCGGAGACTGAAGCTTTCTTT
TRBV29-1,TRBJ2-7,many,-,CSASPRGGYEQYF,TGCAGCGCCTCCCCAAGGGGGGGGTACGAGCAGTACTTC
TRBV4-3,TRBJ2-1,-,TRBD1,CASSQDGDRGTYNEQFF,TGCGCCAGCAGCCAAGATGGGGACAGGGGGACCTACAATGAGCAGTTCTTC
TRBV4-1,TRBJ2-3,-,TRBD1,CASSHGQGSDTQYF,TGCGCCAGCAGCCATGGACAGGGTTCAGATACGCAGTATTTT
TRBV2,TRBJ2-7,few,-,CASSGSQYDSSYEQYF,TGTGCCAGCAGCGGCAGCCAGTATGATAGCTCCTACGAGCAGTACTTC
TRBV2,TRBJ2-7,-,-,CASRKNRADEQYF,TGTGCCAGCAGAAAGAACAGGGCGGACGAGCAGTACTTC
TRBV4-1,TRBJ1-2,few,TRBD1,CASSQGSDRGYGYTF,TGCGCCAGCAGCCAAGGATCCGACAGGGGATATGGCTACACCTTC
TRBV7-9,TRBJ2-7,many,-,CASSFSTDYEQYF,TGTGCCAGCAGCTTTTCGACGGACTACGAGCAGTACTTC
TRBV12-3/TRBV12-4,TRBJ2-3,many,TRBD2,CASSPSSLAGGTDTQYF,TGTGCCAGCAGCCCCTCCTCACTAGCGGGGGGGACAGATACGCAGTATTTT
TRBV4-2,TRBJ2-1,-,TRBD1,CASSRTPTDRDPPEQFF,TGTGCCAGCAGCCGCACGCCGACGGACAGGGATCCCCCTGAGCAGTTCTTC
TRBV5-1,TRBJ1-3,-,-,CASSFDRLPGNTIYF,TGCGCCAGCAGCTTCGACAGATTACCTGGAAACACCATATATTTT
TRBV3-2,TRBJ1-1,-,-,CASSQGQKGMNTEAFF,TGTGCCAGCAGCCAAGGTCAGAAGGGGATGAACACTGAAGCTTTCTTT
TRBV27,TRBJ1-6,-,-,CASSFGPPQGGVSPLHF,TGTGCCAGCAGTTTTGGCCCCCCACAGGGTGGGGTTTCACCCCTCCACTTT
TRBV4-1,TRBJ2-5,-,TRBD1,CASSPGQGGDQETQYF,TGCGCCAGCAGCCCTGGACAGGGGGGGGACCAAGAGACCCAGTACTTC
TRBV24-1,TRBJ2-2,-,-,CATRDAGTGELFF,TGTGCCACCAGGGACGCGGGGACCGGGGAGCTGTTTTTT
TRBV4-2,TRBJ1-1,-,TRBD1,CASSDPTGATEAFF,TGTGCCAGCAGCGACCCCACAGGGGCCACTGAAGCTTTCTTT
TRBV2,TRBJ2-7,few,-,CASSDHGAEYEQYF,TGTGCCAGCAGTGATCATGGGGCCGAATACGAGCAGTACTTC
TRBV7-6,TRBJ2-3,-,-,CASSRTGALDTQYF,TGTGCCAGCAGCAGGACGGGGGCACTAGATACGCAGTATTTT
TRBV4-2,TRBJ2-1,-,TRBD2,CASSQQIAGSSYNEQFF,TGTGCCAGCAGCCAACAAATAGCGGGGAGCTCCTACAATGAGCAGTTCTTC
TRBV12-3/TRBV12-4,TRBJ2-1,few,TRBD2,CASSPIAGGRSEQFF,TGTGCCAGCAGTCCGATAGCGGGGGGGCGTAGCGAGCAGTTCTTC
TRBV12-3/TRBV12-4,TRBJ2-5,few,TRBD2,CASSGGLAGNDETQYF,TGTGCCAGCAGCGGCGGACTAGCGGGAAATGATGAGACCCAGTACTTC
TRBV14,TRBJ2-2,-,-,CASSWTLTGELFF,TGTGCCAGCTCCTGGACATTAACCGGGGAGCTGTTTTTT
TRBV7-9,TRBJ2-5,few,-,CASSQLLGRTGETQYF,TGTGCCAGCAGCCAACTGTTAGGGCGGACGGGGGAGACCCAGTACTTC
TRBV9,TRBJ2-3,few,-,CASSVSGSSTDTQYF,TGTGCCAGCAGCGTAAGTGGTTCTAGCACAGATACGCAGTATTTT
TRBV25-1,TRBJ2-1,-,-,CASSEYGGEQFF,TGTGCCAGCAGTGAATATGGTGGTGAGCAGTTCTTC
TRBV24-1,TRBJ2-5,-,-,CATSDSQETQYF,TGTGCCACCAGTGATTCTCAAGAGACCCAGTACTTC
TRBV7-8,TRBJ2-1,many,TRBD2,CASSFPASGVMDEQFF,TGTGCCAGCAGCTTTCCGGCTAGCGGGGTGATGGATGAGCAGTTCTTC